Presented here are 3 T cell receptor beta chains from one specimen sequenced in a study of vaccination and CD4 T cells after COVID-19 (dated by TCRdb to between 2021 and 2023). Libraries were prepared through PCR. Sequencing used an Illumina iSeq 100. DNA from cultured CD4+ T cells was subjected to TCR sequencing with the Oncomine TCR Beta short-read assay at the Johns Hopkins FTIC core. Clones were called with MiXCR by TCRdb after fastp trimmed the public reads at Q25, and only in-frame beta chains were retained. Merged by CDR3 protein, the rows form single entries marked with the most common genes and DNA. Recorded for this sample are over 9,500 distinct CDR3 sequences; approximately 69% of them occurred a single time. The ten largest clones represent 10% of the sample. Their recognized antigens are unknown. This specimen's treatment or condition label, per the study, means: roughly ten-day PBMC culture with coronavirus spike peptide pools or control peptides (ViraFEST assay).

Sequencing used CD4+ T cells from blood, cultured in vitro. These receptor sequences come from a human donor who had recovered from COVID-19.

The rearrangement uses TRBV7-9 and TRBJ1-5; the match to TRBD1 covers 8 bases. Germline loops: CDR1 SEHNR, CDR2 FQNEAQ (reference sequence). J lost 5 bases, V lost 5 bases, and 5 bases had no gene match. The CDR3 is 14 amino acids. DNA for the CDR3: TGTGCCAGCAGCCGAATGACAGGGGATCAGCCCCAGCATTTT. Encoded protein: CASSRMTGDQPQHF.

The CDR3 is CASSLSRDTGELFF. DNA for the CDR3: TGTGCCAGCAGCTTAAGCAGGGACACCGGGGAGCTGTTTTTT. V gene TRBV7-3 combines with J gene TRBJ2-2, with D maybe TRBD1 (5 bases). The V gene lost 1 base and the J gene lost 3 bases, with 6 bases spanning the gap. The CDR3 runs 14 residues. Germline V gives CDR1 SGHTA, CDR2 FQGTGA.

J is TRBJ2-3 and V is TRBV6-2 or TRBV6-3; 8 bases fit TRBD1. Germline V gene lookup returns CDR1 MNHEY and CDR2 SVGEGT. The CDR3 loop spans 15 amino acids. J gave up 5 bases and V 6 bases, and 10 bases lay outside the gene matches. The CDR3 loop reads CASSGYGTGRDTQYF. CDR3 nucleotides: TGTGCCAGCAGCGGATACGGGACAGGAAGAGATACGCAGTATTTT.